The sequence of this T cell receptor beta chain was determined in a study of T-cell reconstitution after alpha-beta-depleted transplantation in children. On this clonotype: As yet, its antigen is unknown.

Regarding the study as a whole: Newly produced T cells mostly provided counts and TCRbeta diversity after one year, as hyperexpanded clones declined. TCRbeta diversity was high at day 60 in some patients (a result of surviving recipient T cells and thymic progenitors).

Unique molecular identifiers tagged the TCRbeta library. TCRdb itself ran the PCR reads through MiXCR, one entry per CDR3 protein. Here the sample spans fewer than 550,000 distinct CDR3 sequences, approximately 10% being singletons. The V gene end was trimmed by 3 bases and the J gene end by 7 bases; junction bases not matched to a gene: 11. The CDR3 length is 17 residues. From germline, CDR1 is WSHSY and CDR2 SAAADI. The sequencing here drew on PBMCs, mostly from graft donor cells, taken 180 days after TCRalphabeta/CD19-depleted stem cell transplant. The TCR comes from a female patient aged 2 to 10 who had a stem cell transplant for aplastic anemia, so the T cells may come from the graft donor. The rearrangement joins TRBV10-2 to TRBJ2-2; 10 bases fit TRBD1. The CDR3 bases are TGCGCCAGCAGTGACCCGGCTCGACAGGGGGCCAGCGGGGAGCTGTTTTTT. This encodes CASSDPARQGASGELFF.